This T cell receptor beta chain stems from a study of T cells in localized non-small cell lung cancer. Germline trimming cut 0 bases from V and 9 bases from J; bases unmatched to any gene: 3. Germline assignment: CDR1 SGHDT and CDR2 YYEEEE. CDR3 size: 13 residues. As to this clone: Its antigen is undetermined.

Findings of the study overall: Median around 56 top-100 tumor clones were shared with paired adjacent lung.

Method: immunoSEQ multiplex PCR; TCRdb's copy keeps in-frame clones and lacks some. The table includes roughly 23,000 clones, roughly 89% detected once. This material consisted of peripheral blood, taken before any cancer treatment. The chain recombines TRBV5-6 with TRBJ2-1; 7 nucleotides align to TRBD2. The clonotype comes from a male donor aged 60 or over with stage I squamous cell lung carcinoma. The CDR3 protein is CASSLEAGVEQFF. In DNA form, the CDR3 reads TGTGCCAGCAGCTTGGAGGCGGGAGTTGAGCAGTTCTTC.